Presented here are 14 T cell receptor beta chains from one specimen sequenced in a study of radiation and T cells in renal cell carcinoma. Libraries were prepared by immunoSEQ multiplex PCR; TCRdb keeps only in-frame clonotypes and omits some of them. Of over 8,500 clones in the sample, 65% were seen once. Regarding treatment: treatment-naive control, cytoreductive nephrectomy. The sequences come from tumor tissue, collected from a patient whose treatment was nephrectomy without radiotherapy. The receptors were gathered from a man aged 55 to 69 with renal cell carcinoma.

The chain combines TRBV5-1 with TRBJ2-1; 9 bases agree with TRBD1. J lost 3 bases, V lost 4 bases, and 5 bases had no gene match. CDR3 length: 15 amino acids. Germline CDR1 reads SGHRS; CDR2 reads YFSETQ. The CDR3 DNA sequence: TGCGCCAGCAGCCGAGGGACAGGGTACTACAATGAGCAGTTCTTC. It codes for CASSRGTGYYNEQFF.

The table lists this clone with a count of one. This chain links TRBV27 with TRBJ2-3; TRBD2 aligns across 13 bases. The CDR3 runs to 15 residues. The junction had 3 bases not matched to a gene; V was cut back by 5 bases and J by 4 bases. The germline CDR1 and CDR2 sequences are MNHEY and SMNVEV (reference sequence). The CDR3 sequence: CASSETSGGADTQYF. As DNA, the CDR3 is TGTGCCAGCAGTGAAACTAGCGGGGGGGCAGATACGCAGTATTTT.

The chain employs TRBV6-4 and TRBJ1-1; a weak D match, TRBD1 (6 bases). Germline V gene lookup returns CDR1 MRHNA and CDR2 SNTAGT. V was cut by 4 bases and J by 6 bases, with 15 bases left in between. This CDR3 is built from 14 residues. For the CDR3, the DNA is TGTGCCAGCAGTGCGGGGGGCGCCAACGCTGAAGCTTTCTTT. Translating it yields CASSAGGANAEAFF.

The chain joins TRBV9 to TRBJ2-2, with no clear D. Germline V CDR1 and CDR2: SGDLS, YYNGEE. V shed 7 bases and J shed 8 bases, with 12 bases lying between them. This CDR3 has 12 residues. The CDR3 DNA is TGTGCCAGCTCCCTCCCCCCGGGGGAGCTGTTTTTT. Its protein is CASSLPPGELFF.

This rearrangement joins TRBV5-4 to TRBJ2-3, with a weak D call TRBD2 (6 bases). There are 15 residues in the CDR3. Germline V lookup: CDR1 SGHNT, CDR2 YYREEE (reference sequence). Between the trimmed V and J ends, which lost 1 base and 5 bases, there was a span of 14 bases. The CDR3 DNA follows: TGTGCCAGCAGCTTGAATTTAGCGGCTCTAGATACGCAGTATTTT. As protein: CASSLNLAALDTQYF.

In its sample, this clone is medium-sized. The chain joins TRBV6-5 to TRBJ2-6; tentative D call: TRBD1 (5 bases). Germline V gene sequence: CDR1 MNHEY, CDR2 SVGAGI. This CDR3 has 15 amino acids. Deletions cut 6 bases from V and 0 bases from J, with 9 bases between. The CDR3 DNA reads TGTGCCAGCAGGAAGCAGGGCTCTGGGGCCAACGTCCTGACTTTC. Amino acids: CASRKQGSGANVLTF.

The V gene is TRBV28, the J gene TRBJ2-3, with TRBD2 identical over 9 bases. Germline V gene lookup returns CDR1 MDHEN and CDR2 SYDVKM. The CDR3 runs to 15 residues. V lost 7 bases, J lost 2 bases, and 7 bases stayed unmatched. CDR3 nucleotide sequence: TGTGCCAGCAAAAGTAGCGGGGGACACACAGATACGCAGTATTTT. It codes for CASKSSGGHTDTQYF.

V gene TRBV16 combines with J gene TRBJ2-5, with D hard to call. The CDR3 covers 14 residues. Between the trimmed V and J ends, which lost 2 bases and 5 bases, there was a span of 12 bases. CDR1 and CDR2 from the germline V gene are KGHSY and FQNENV. The CDR3 protein is CASSQGSIWETQYF. The CDR3 DNA follows: TGTGCCAGCAGCCAAGGCAGCATTTGGGAGACCCAGTACTTC.

V usage is TRBV2 and J usage is TRBJ1-5; 10 positions agree with TRBD1. The germline V gene has CDR1 SNHLY and CDR2 FYNNEI. The CDR3 contains 15 residues. V shed 7 bases and J 7 bases; nucleotides not matched to a gene: 10. CDR3 sequence (DNA): TGTGCCAGCACCCCGGGACAGGGGACGCACCAGCCCCAGCATTTT. It encodes CASTPGQGTHQPQHF.

The rearrangement uses TRBV10-3 and TRBJ2-7; 8 bases agree with TRBD2. There are 15 residues in the CDR3. V shed 8 bases, J shed 0 bases, and the junction held 9 bases outside the gene matches. Per the germline V gene, CDR1 is ENHRY and CDR2 is SYGVKD. The CDR3, as DNA: TGTGCCATCGGGGGAACTAGCGGACCCTCCTACGAGCAGTACTTC. Translating gives CAIGGTSGPSYEQYF.

This chain connects TRBV11-2 to TRBJ2-7, with 9 bases that match TRBD1. Losses at the gene ends were 4 bases for V and 6 bases for J; bases not matched to a gene: 7. Germline V gene sequence: CDR1 SGHAT, CDR2 FQNNGV. The CDR3 length is 14 residues. The CDR3 DNA reads as TGTGCCAGCAGCTCCTGGACAGGGGAGGCCGAGCAGTACTTC. Amino acids: CASSSWTGEAEQYF.

This clone was seen only a few times. V gene TRBV7-6 combines with J gene TRBJ1-5; D is uncertain. The CDR3 consists of 14 residues. CDR1 and CDR2 (germline): SGHVS, FNYEAQ. Deletions cut 3 bases from V and 3 bases from J, with 9 bases between. CDR3 in amino acids: CASSFYGDNQPQHF. The CDR3 region has the DNA TGTGCCAGCAGCTTCTACGGAGACAATCAGCCCCAGCATTTT. Variable domain in full (rest from reference TRBV7-6 and TRBJ1-5): GAGVSQSPRYKVTKRGQDVALRCDPISGHVSLYWYRQALGQGPEFLTYFNYEAQQDKSGLPNDRFSAERPEGSISTLTIQRTEQRDSAMYRCASSFYGDNQPQHFGDGTRLSIL.

V usage is TRBV9 and J usage is TRBJ2-1; 7 nucleotides line up with TRBD1. Germline CDR1 is SGDLS and CDR2 is YYNGEE. The CDR3 consists of 13 residues. With 2 bases clipped from V and 10 bases from J, the junction kept 6 bases outside the gene matches. The CDR3 nucleotides read TGTGCCAGCAGCGTGGACAGGCCCACGGAGCAGTTCTTC. This translates into CASSVDRPTEQFF.

The chain couples TRBV30 to TRBJ2-7; TRBD1 agrees at 11 bases. The CDR3 extends over 15 amino acids. V dropped 1 base and J dropped 5; count of bases not matched to a gene: 7. In germline, CDR1 is GTSNPN, CDR2 SVGIG (reference sequence). The CDR3 reads CAWSGTGGKVDEQYF. The CDR3 nucleotides are TGTGCCTGGAGTGGGACAGGGGGCAAAGTAGACGAGCAGTACTTC.